What follows are 24 T cell receptor beta chains derived from one specimen sequenced in a study of OX40 agonist ivuxolimab in advanced cancers. Generated by immunoSEQ multiplex PCR, the TCRdb table keeps only in-frame clones and is missing some. The data contain tens of thousands of clones, 75% to 90% of them singletons. This specimen consisted of CD4+ or CD8+ T cells sorted from blood, obtained in a trial of the OX40 agonist ivuxolimab. Receptors were obtained from an adult with an advanced solid tumor such as melanoma, head and neck, liver or kidney cancer.

The rearrangement uses TRBV30 and TRBJ1-3; D is uncertain. The germline V and J ends were trimmed by 5 bases and 0 bases, with 14 bases remaining between them. The CDR3 has 15 amino acids. In germline, CDR1 is GTSNPN, CDR2 SVGIG (reference sequence). This chain's CDR3 is CAWSVGPHSGNTIYF. CDR3 DNA sequence: TGTGCCTGGTCGGTAGGGCCTCACTCTGGAAACACCATATATTTT.

This sequence joins TRBV6-6 and TRBJ2-7; D might be TRBD2 (6 bases). This CDR3 has 12 residues. Per the germline V gene, CDR1 is MNHNY and CDR2 is SVGAGI (reference sequence). V was pared by 8 bases and J by 4 bases, with 12 bases between. DNA of the CDR3: TGTGCCAGCCGGACCGGGGGTTACGAGCAGTACTTC. The encoded protein is CASRTGGYEQYF.

The chain combines TRBV10-3 with TRBJ1-4; possibly TRBD1 for D (6 bases). V lost 3 bases and J 5 bases, leaving 16 bases between the germline ends. This CDR3 is 16 amino acids long. Germline V gene data show CDR1 as ENHRY and CDR2 as SYGVKD. The CDR3: CAISEGLGTRNEKLFF. The DNA for the CDR3 is TGTGCCATCAGTGAAGGGTTGGGGACAAGGAATGAAAAACTGTTTTTT.

The chain uses TRBV15 and TRBJ2-2, with a tentative D call TRBD1 (5 bases). Trimming stripped 0 bases from V and 1 base from J, with 9 bases between. This CDR3 has 16 amino acids. Per germline, CDR1 LNHNV and CDR2 YYDKDF (reference sequence). CDR3 DNA sequence: TGTGCCACCAGCAGAGAACGAACAGGGAACACCGGGGAGCTGTTTTTT. It encodes CATSRERTGNTGELFF.

The chain links TRBV7-6 to TRBJ2-7; unclear D gene. There are 13 residues in the CDR3. Germline loops: CDR1 SGHVS, CDR2 FNYEAQ. The V and J ends lost 0 bases and 7 bases respectively, with 10 bases between them. The CDR3 coding sequence is TGTGCCAGCAGCTTAGCTACCCACGGGGAGCAGTACTTC. Encoded protein: CASSLATHGEQYF.

The chain recombines TRBV5-1 with TRBJ2-1; the match to TRBD2 covers 8 bases. CDR1 and CDR2 from the germline V gene are SGHRS and YFSETQ. V dropped 2 bases and J dropped 0; count of bases not matched to a gene: 10. The CDR3 is 18 residues long. The CDR3 spells CASSLVVAGYHSYNEQFF. The CDR3 nucleotides are TGCGCCAGCAGCTTAGTGGTAGCGGGATACCACTCCTACAATGAGCAGTTCTTC.

The chain employs TRBV28 and TRBJ1-1; D call uncertain. The CDR3 consists of 12 residues. Germline V gene data show CDR1 as MDHEN and CDR2 as SYDVKM. Trimming shortened V by 3 bases and J by 4 bases, and 6 bases separated the two germline ends. CDR3 amino acids: CASSLLGTEAFF. The DNA for the CDR3 is TGTGCCAGCAGTTTGCTTGGCACTGAAGCTTTCTTT. Full variable domain (missing parts from reference TRBV28 and TRBJ1-1): DVKVTQSSRYLVKRTGEKVFLECVQDMDHENMFWYRQDPGLGLRLIYFSYDVKMKEKGDIPEGYSVSREKKERFSLILESASTNQTSMYLCASSLLGTEAFFGQGTRLTVV.

V is TRBV27 and J is TRBJ1-2, with D hard to call. V was pared by 6 bases and J by 2 bases, with 10 bases between. Germline V gives CDR1 MNHEY, CDR2 SMNVEV (reference sequence). This CDR3 has 13 residues. The CDR3 sequence: CASSQWGNYGYTF. CDR3 DNA sequence: TGTGCCAGCAGCCAGTGGGGAAACTATGGCTACACCTTC.

V is TRBV11-2 and J is TRBJ2-5, with a weak D call TRBD1 (6 bases). V was shortened by 3 bases and J by 5 bases, with 16 bases between the two germline ends. The CDR3 contains 15 residues. Per germline, CDR1 SGHAT and CDR2 FQNNGV. CDR3 sequence (DNA): TGTGCCAGCAGCTTTAGTGATGGGGGCCAGGAGACCCAGTACTTC. Amino acids: CASSFSDGGQETQYF.

The V call is TRBV5-1, the J call TRBJ1-4; D is unresolved. V gave up 2 bases and J gave up 10 bases, with 6 bases separating them. Germline V CDR1 and CDR2: SGHRS, YFSETQ. The CDR3 extends over 11 amino acids. The CDR3 spells CASSFFGKLFF. The CDR3 DNA sequence: TGCGCCAGCAGCTTTTTCGGAAAACTGTTTTTT.

The chain recombines TRBV5-1 with TRBJ1-5; D gene ambiguous. Trimming removed 0 bases at V and 6 bases at J, with 10 bases between. Germline V lookup: CDR1 SGHRS, CDR2 YFSETQ. This CDR3 contains 14 residues. The CDR3 nucleotides are TGCGCCAGCAGCTTGGGGTCCCGAGGTCAGCCCCAGCATTTT. Translation gives CASSLGSRGQPQHF. Full variable domain (remainder filled in from reference TRBV5-1 and TRBJ1-5): KAGVTQTPRYLIKTRGQQVTLSCSPISGHRSVSWYQQTPGQGLQFLFEYFSETQRNKGNFPGRFSGRQFSNSRSEMNVSTLELGDSALYLCASSLGSRGQPQHFGDGTRLSIL.

The chain is built from TRBV11-1 and TRBJ1-4, with 11 bases aligning to TRBD1. The CDR3 length is 16 residues. V lost 5 bases and J lost 6; bases outside the gene matches: 8. Germline loops: CDR1 SGHAT, CDR2 FQDESV (reference sequence). Here the CDR3 DNA reads TGTGCCAGCAGCGTCGGACAGGGGGCAGGGGATGAAAAACTGTTTTTT. Translated, it gives CASSVGQGAGDEKLFF.

The CDR3: CASSLEAGMLYSGNTIYF. Written as DNA, the CDR3 is TGTGCCAGCAGCTTAGAGGCGGGGATGCTGTACTCTGGAAACACCATATATTTT. The chain joins TRBV7-2 to TRBJ1-3; D gene uncertain. Trimming stripped 1 base from V and 0 bases from J, with 16 bases between. The CDR3 length is 18 residues. Germline-derived CDR1 and CDR2 are SGHTA and FQGNSA.

The genes are TRBV19 and TRBJ2-5, with D unresolved. V shed 0 bases and J shed 5 bases, with 7 bases lying between them. CDR3 length equals 13 residues. CDR1 and CDR2 from the germline V gene are LNHDA and SQIVND (reference sequence). The CDR3 region has the DNA TGTGCCAGTAGTATAGAGGGATGGGAGACCCAGTACTTC. Residues: CASSIEGWETQYF.

The chain recombines TRBV7-3 with TRBJ2-5, with unresolved D. In germline, CDR1 is SGHTA, CDR2 FQGTGA. V lost 3 bases, J lost 4 bases, and 9 bases lay in between. The CDR3 extends over 13 amino acids. The CDR3 region is CASSFGPGETQYF. The CDR3 DNA sequence: TGTGCCAGCAGCTTCGGACCTGGAGAGACCCAGTACTTC.

The J gene is TRBJ2-2, the V gene TRBV28, with D tentatively TRBD1 (5 bases). In germline, CDR1 is MDHEN, CDR2 SYDVKM. The CDR3 is made up of 17 amino acids. The germline V and J ends were trimmed by 4 bases and 6 bases, with 21 bases remaining between them. CDR3 in amino acids: CASSYVFAGWAAGELFF. The DNA of the CDR3 is TGTGCCAGCAGTTACGTGTTTGCAGGGTGGGCGGCCGGGGAGCTGTTTTTT.

This clone has just one count. This chain links TRBV4-3 with TRBJ2-3, with D perhaps given as TRBD1 or TRBD2 (5 bases each). The V gene lost 4 bases and the J gene lost 0 bases, with 11 bases spanning the gap. The CDR3 has 15 amino acids. The germline CDR1 and CDR2 sequences are LGHNA and YSLEER. In DNA, the CDR3 is TGCGCCAGCAGCCCCAACCGGGACAGCACAGATACGCAGTATTTT. Translation gives CASSPNRDSTDTQYF.

The count of this clone is one. This chain connects TRBV6-1 to TRBJ2-1; TRBD2 aligns across 7 bases. Trimming at V came to 1 base and at J to 10 bases, leaving 7 bases not matched to a gene. This CDR3 is 14 amino acids long. Germline V gene sequence: CDR1 MNHNS, CDR2 SASEGT. This chain's CDR3 is CASSEGPLLAEQFF. CDR3 nucleotides: TGTGCCAGCAGTGAAGGGCCCCTACTAGCGGAGCAGTTCTTC.

The rearrangement uses TRBV11-2 and TRBJ2-5; the match to TRBD2 covers 7 bases. The CDR3 runs 14 residues. The germline CDR1 and CDR2 sequences are SGHAT and FQNNGV. V shed 5 bases and J 0 bases; nucleotides not matched to a gene: 3. CDR3 sequence reads: CASSLAAYQETQYF. CDR3 coding DNA: TGTGCCAGCAGCCTAGCGGCCTACCAAGAGACCCAGTACTTC.

The chain recombines TRBV18 with TRBJ2-7; no reliable D call. Between the trimmed V and J ends, which lost 6 bases and 3 bases, there was a span of 9 bases. Germline lookup yields CDR1 KGHSH and CDR2 LQKENI. The CDR3 extends over 12 amino acids. The CDR3 loop reads CASSLEYYEQYF. Written as DNA, the CDR3 is TGTGCCAGCTCCCTAGAATACTACGAGCAGTACTTC.

The chain joins TRBV7-2 to TRBJ1-1, with TRBD1 matching over 8 bases. The CDR3 consists of 15 residues. The J segment lost 0 bases and the V segment lost 1 base, leaving 1 base of the junction unmatched. CDR1 and CDR2 from the germline V gene are SGHTA and FQGNSA. The DNA for the CDR3 is TGTGCCAGCAGCTTAGGACAGGGGATGAACACTGAAGCTTTCTTT. Protein: CASSLGQGMNTEAFF. The whole variable domain, remainder taken from reference TRBV7-2 and TRBJ1-1, is GAGVSQSPSNKVTEKGKDVELRCDPISGHTALYWYRQSLGQGLEFLIYFQGNSAPDKSGLPSDRFSAERTGGSVSTLTIQRTQQEDSAVYLCASSLGQGMNTEAFFGQGTRLTVV.

This chain connects TRBV4-1 to TRBJ2-7, with 7 nucleotides matching TRBD1. The CDR3 is 16 amino acids. J gave up 2 bases and V 3 bases, and 10 bases lay outside the gene matches. In germline, CDR1 is MGHRA, CDR2 YSYEKL. CDR3 in amino acids: CASSQPGQKNPYEQYF. The CDR3 DNA reads as TGCGCCAGCAGCCAGCCGGGACAGAAAAACCCCTACGAGCAGTACTTC.

The chain joins TRBV4-3 to TRBJ2-2; tentatively, D is TRBD1 (6 bases). The ends were cut back, 1 base at V and 4 bases at J, with 7 bases in the middle. The CDR3 totals 14 residues. Germline lookup yields CDR1 LGHNA and CDR2 YSLEER. The CDR3 nucleotides read TGCGCCAGCAGCCAAGCACAGGGCACCGGGGAGCTGTTTTTT. This gives the protein CASSQAQGTGELFF.

The chain employs TRBV5-5 and TRBJ1-2; 7 bases line up with TRBD1. The germline V gene encodes CDR1 SGHKS and CDR2 YYEKEE (reference sequence). CDR3 size: 14 residues. J gave up 8 bases and V 0 bases, and 7 bases lay outside the gene matches. The DNA of the CDR3 is TGTGCCAGCAGCTTGGCGGGACAGATTATGGGCTACACCTTC. Translating gives CASSLAGQIMGYTF. The variable domain in full, with the rest retrieved from reference TRBV5-5 and TRBJ1-2, is DAGVTQSPTHLIKTRGQQVTLRCSPISGHKSVSWYQQVLGQGPQFIFQYYEKEERGRGNFPDRFSARQFPNYSSELNVNALLLGDSALYLCASSLAGQIMGYTFGSGTRLTVV.